This is a list of T cell receptor beta chains from one sample in a study of blood T cell repertoires in COVID-19. Here immunoSEQ multiplex PCR was the method, and the copy in TCRdb shows in-frame clones only, minus some. The sample has roughly 250,000 clones, around 85% seen once; the top ten hold 3% to 4%. The sequencing input was peripheral blood. The receptors stem from a woman in her forties with active or convalescent COVID-19. CDR3s include the opening cysteine and the closing phenylalanine or tryptophan. D genes are given only for firm matches. Not all rows give a size; the values are once, few, many and, for expanded clones, a class.

d_call,v_call,j_call,clone_size,cdr3_nt,cdr3_aa
.,TRBV5-4,TRBJ1-6,.,TGTGCCAGCAGCTTTGAAGGGGTAGGTTCACCCCTCCACTTT,CASSFEGVGSPLHF
TRBD2,TRBV6-6,TRBJ2-1,.,TGTGCCAGCAGTCCCAGGGCCAGCGGGGGGGCGAAATTATATAAGCAGTTCTTC,CASSPRASGGAKLYKQFF
TRBD1,TRBV11-2,TRBJ2-2,.,TGTGCCAGCAGAGACAGGGGGAACACCGGGGAGCTGTTTTTT,CASRDRGNTGELFF
TRBD1,TRBV20-1,TRBJ1-5,.,TGCAGTGCTAGTTCGGGACAGTCCTATAGCAATCAGCCCCAGCATTTT,CSASSGQSYSNQPQHF
.,TRBV27,TRBJ1-2,.,TGTGCCAGCAGTTTAGCGGGGGAAGGTGGCTACACCTTC,CASSLAGEGGYTF
.,TRBV7-2,TRBJ1-6,.,TGTGCCAGCAGCAACCTCTTTGGGAGACCCCTCCACTTT,CASSNLFGRPLHF
TRBD2,TRBV18,TRBJ2-3,.,TGTGCCAGCTCTTTAACTCCTAGCGGGGGGCCTGGTACGCAGTATTTT,CASSLTPSGGPGTQYF
.,TRBV7-9,TRBJ2-1,.,TGTGCCAGCAGACCTACCCAGGGATACTACAATGAGCAGTTCTTC,CASRPTQGYYNEQFF
TRBD1,TRBV15,TRBJ2-5,.,TGTGCCACCAGCAGAGGGACAGGGCAAGAGACCCAGTACTTC,CATSRGTGQETQYF
TRBD1,TRBV5-8,TRBJ1-6,.,TGTGCCAGCAGCCCGGGGACAGGGAGTTCACCCCTCCACTTT,CASSPGTGSSPLHF
.,TRBV5-1,TRBJ2-1,.,TGCGCCAGCAGCTTGGCGGGCGGGACCTACAATGAGCAGTTCTTC,CASSLAGGTYNEQFF
.,TRBV10-3,TRBJ1-2,.,TGTGCCATCAGTGATACCCAAATCGGCTATGGCTACACCTTC,CAISDTQIGYGYTF
.,TRBV19,TRBJ2-2,few,TGTGCCAGTAGTATAAAGGTCGGCGGAGGGGAGCTGTTTTTT,CASSIKVGGGELFF
.,TRBV6-4,TRBJ2-3,.,TGTGCCAGCAGTGAGGTGCAGGGTGTCACAGATACGCAGTATTTT,CASSEVQGVTDTQYF
TRBD1,TRBV27,TRBJ1-4,.,TGTGCCAGCAGCCGGACAGGGACTAATGAAAAACTGTTTTTT,CASSRTGTNEKLFF
.,TRBV25-1,TRBJ1-3,many,TGTGCCAGCAGCGACATCTCTGGAAACACCATATATTTT,CASSDISGNTIYF
TRBD1,TRBV5-1,TRBJ1-1,few,TGCGCCAGCAGCTTTGGACAGGGAAACACTGAAGCTTTCTTT,CASSFGQGNTEAFF
.,TRBV9,TRBJ1-3,.,TGTGCCAGCAGCGTAGCTGGAGGGGTTACTGGAAACACCATATATTTT,CASSVAGGVTGNTIYF
TRBD1,TRBV9,TRBJ1-1,.,TGTGCCAGCAGCGTCACAGGGGCCAACACTGAAGCTTTCTTT,CASSVTGANTEAFF
.,TRBV7-9,TRBJ1-1,once,TGTGCCAGCCGAACAGTCGGCACACTGAACACTGAAGCTTTCTTT,CASRTVGTLNTEAFF
.,TRBV5-1,TRBJ2-2,.,TGCGCCAGCAGCTTTATAGCCACGTGGGGAGCCGGGGAGCTGTTTTTT,CASSFIATWGAGELFF
.,TRBV5-8,TRBJ1-5,.,TGTGCCAGCAGCTTTTGGGACACACATCAGCCCCAGCATTTT,CASSFWDTHQPQHF